These 23 T cell receptor beta chains originate from one sample sequenced in a study of shared clonotypes between healthy human individuals. Data came from immunoSEQ multiplex PCR; TCRdb stores just in-frame clones and leaves some out. There are more than 1 million clones in the sample; around 78% occur only once, and approximately 0.52% lies in the top ten. Sequenced sample: memory CD4+ T cells from PBMCs. Subset here: CD45RA-negative fraction. All receptors derive from a man aged 18 to 29 in good health. Some clones in this sample may be carry-over from other donors' samples.

V and J are TRBV18 and TRBJ2-5, with D perhaps matching TRBD2 (7 bases). This CDR3 has 15 residues. Trimming pared 2 bases from V and 3 bases from J, leaving 13 bases between. In germline, CDR1 is KGHSH, CDR2 LQKENI. The CDR3 DNA is TGTGCCAGCTCACCAGCGGGGGCAGGTGAAGAGACCCAGTACTTC. Its translation is CASSPAGAGEETQYF.

This clone was picked up a small number of times. The J gene is TRBJ1-2, the V gene TRBV19; D not resolved. CDR1 is LNHDA, CDR2 SQIVND, per germline (reference sequence). Trimming took off 11 bases at V and 4 bases at J, with 14 bases between the two ends. There are 12 residues in the CDR3. The CDR3 nucleotides read TGTGCCGTGTCCCGGGTGGGCTATGGCTACACCTTC. This gives the protein CAVSRVGYGYTF.

The rearrangement uses TRBV5-1 and TRBJ2-7; 9 nucleotides match TRBD1. The CDR3 sequence is 16 residues long. Losses at the gene ends were 4 bases for V and 2 bases for J; bases not matched to a gene: 10. In germline, CDR1 is SGHRS, CDR2 YFSETQ. The chain's CDR3 is CASSDTYGTGTYEQYF. CDR3 nucleotide sequence: TGCGCCAGCAGCGATACTTACGGGACAGGGACCTACGAGCAGTACTTC.

The chain joins TRBV6-6 to TRBJ2-2; D is undetermined. The V and J ends lost 5 bases and 4 bases respectively, with 8 bases between them. CDR1 and CDR2 from the germline V gene are MNHNY and SVGAGI (reference sequence). The CDR3 has 13 residues. The CDR3 is CASSNQITGELFF. The CDR3 nucleotides read TGTGCCAGCAGTAACCAAATCACCGGGGAGCTGTTTTTT.

This chain connects TRBV5-1 to TRBJ1-3; 12 positions match TRBD1. The CDR3 covers 14 residues. Per germline, CDR1 SGHRS and CDR2 YFSETQ. The ends lost 4 bases at V and 6 bases at J; junction bases unmatched: 2. The CDR3 DNA is TGCGCCAGCAGCCAGGGACAGGGGGCAAACACCATATATTTT. Translation: CASSQGQGANTIYF. Full variable domain (remainder filled in from reference TRBV5-1 and TRBJ1-3): KAGVTQTPRYLIKTRGQQVTLSCSPISGHRSVSWYQQTPGQGLQFLFEYFSETQRNKGNFPGRFSGRQFSNSRSEMNVSTLELGDSALYLCASSQGQGANTIYFGEGSWLTVV.

The chain is built from TRBV7-3 and TRBJ2-7; 10 bases line up with TRBD1. The V gene end was trimmed by 5 bases and the J gene end by 6 bases; junction bases not matched to a gene: 4. The germline V gene encodes CDR1 SGHTA and CDR2 FQGTGA. This CDR3 spans 13 amino acids. The CDR3 loop reads CASSPGQGTEQYF. CDR3 coding DNA: TGTGCCAGCAGCCCGGGACAGGGGACCGAGCAGTACTTC. The full variable domain, with the rest looked up from reference TRBV7-3 and TRBJ2-7, is GAGVSQTPSNKVTEKGKYVELRCDPISGHTALYWYRQSLGQGPEFLIYFQGTGAADDSGLPNDRFFAVRPEGSVSTLKIQRTERGDSAVYLCASSPGQGTEQYFGPGTRLTVT.

This clone appeared once. The rearrangement joins TRBV5-1 to TRBJ1-2, with D tentatively TRBD1 (6 bases). The V and J ends lost 5 bases and 12 bases respectively, with 14 bases between them. Germline V CDR1 and CDR2: SGHRS, YFSETQ. CDR3 size: 11 residues. CDR3 region: CASRDQGSNTF. CDR3 nucleotide sequence: TGCGCCAGCAGAGATCAGGGGTCGAACACCTTC. Variable domain in full (rest from reference TRBV5-1 and TRBJ1-2): KAGVTQTPRYLIKTRGQQVTLSCSPISGHRSVSWYQQTPGQGLQFLFEYFSETQRNKGNFPGRFSGRQFSNSRSEMNVSTLELGDSALYLCASRDQGSNTFGSGTRLTVV.

J is TRBJ2-7 and V is TRBV28; D call uncertain. Trimming stripped 2 bases from V and 2 bases from J, with 13 bases between. The CDR3 has 15 residues. Germline V gene sequence: CDR1 MDHEN, CDR2 SYDVKM. The CDR3 DNA follows: TGTGCCAGCAGTTTAAGTTTAGCTGAAGCCTACGAGCAGTACTTC. This encodes CASSLSLAEAYEQYF.

This chain uses TRBV5-5 with TRBJ1-5; 7 bases align to TRBD1. The CDR3 length is 15 residues. Germline trimming cut 0 bases from V and 5 bases from J; bases unmatched to any gene: 5. The germline V gene has CDR1 SGHKS and CDR2 YYEKEE (reference sequence). This chain's CDR3 is CASSLGQGVYQPQHF. CDR3 sequence (DNA): TGTGCCAGCAGCTTGGGCCAGGGGGTTTATCAGCCCCAGCATTTT. Full variable domain (missing parts from reference TRBV5-5 and TRBJ1-5): DAGVTQSPTHLIKTRGQQVTLRCSPISGHKSVSWYQQVLGQGPQFIFQYYEKEERGRGNFPDRFSARQFPNYSSELNVNALLLGDSALYLCASSLGQGVYQPQHFGDGTRLSIL.

This chain's CDR3 is CASSPFDSSSYEQYF. The CDR3 bases are TGTGCCAGCAGCCCTTTCGACAGTAGCTCCTACGAGCAGTACTTC. J is TRBJ2-7 and V is TRBV28; a weak D match, TRBD1 (5 bases). Trimming cost V 6 bases and J 0 bases, with 15 bases left between them. The CDR3 consists of 15 residues. CDR1 MDHEN and CDR2 SYDVKM come from the germline V gene.

This chain joins TRBV27 and TRBJ2-1, with 8 positions matching TRBD1. The CDR3 is 14 amino acids. The germline CDR1 and CDR2 sequences are MNHEY and SMNVEV (reference sequence). The V gene end was trimmed by 6 bases and the J gene end by 6 bases; junction bases not matched to a gene: 7. The CDR3 DNA is TGTGCCAGCAGCCTGGGGGACAGGCCCAATGAGCAGTTCTTC. This encodes CASSLGDRPNEQFF.

This chain connects TRBV6-4 to TRBJ2-2; D is ambiguous. Germline V gene lookup returns CDR1 MRHNA and CDR2 SNTAGT. This CDR3 is built from 15 residues. V shed 2 bases and J shed 5 bases, with 12 bases lying between them. The CDR3 nucleotides are TGTGCCAGCAGTGACGGCCTATTTCAAACCGGGGAGCTGTTTTTT. Amino acid sequence: CASSDGLFQTGELFF.

This chain links TRBV29-1 with TRBJ2-7; TRBD2 is a possible D gene (6 bases). V was shortened by 1 base and J by 3 bases, with 13 bases between the two germline ends. There are 14 residues in the CDR3. The V gene's germline CDR1 is SQVTM and CDR2 ANQGSEA. The CDR3 region is CSVEVGGDLYEQYF. The CDR3 DNA is TGCAGCGTTGAAGTAGGCGGGGACCTCTACGAGCAGTACTTC.

The chain combines TRBV4-1 with TRBJ2-1, with 7 bases identical to TRBD1. This CDR3 is built from 14 residues. The V gene end was trimmed by 6 bases and the J gene end by 7 bases; junction bases not matched to a gene: 9. Germline V gives CDR1 MGHRA, CDR2 YSYEKL. In DNA form, the CDR3 reads TGCGCCAGCAGAATACCGGGACAGCAAAATGAGCAGTTCTTC. Encoded protein: CASRIPGQQNEQFF.

The chain is built from TRBV5-4 and TRBJ2-3; D call uncertain. With 5 bases removed from V and 2 bases from J, the gap between germline ends came to 12 bases. Germline CDR1 reads SGHNT; CDR2 reads YYREEE (reference sequence). The CDR3 sequence is 14 residues long. Here the CDR3 reads CASSPPEHTDTQYF. The CDR3, as DNA: TGTGCCAGCAGTCCACCGGAACACACAGATACGCAGTATTTT. Drawing the rest from reference TRBV5-4 and TRBJ2-3, the complete variable domain is ETGVTQSPTHLIKTRGQQVTLRCSSQSGHNTVSWYQQALGQGPQFIFQYYREEENGRGNFPPRFSGLQFPNYSSELNVNALELDDSALYLCASSPPEHTDTQYFGPGTRLTVL.

The chain links TRBV18 to TRBJ2-1; D gene unclear. From germline, CDR1 is KGHSH and CDR2 LQKENI. The ends were cut back, 0 bases at V and 8 bases at J, with 8 bases in the middle. The length of the CDR3 is 13 residues. The CDR3 sequence is CASSPPAQHEQFF. CDR3 sequence (DNA): TGTGCCAGCTCACCACCAGCCCAACATGAGCAGTTCTTC.

The genes are TRBV5-5 and TRBJ2-6; TRBD1 might be the D (5 bases). Looked up from germline, CDR1 is SGHKS and CDR2 is YYEKEE (reference sequence). The length of the CDR3 is 17 residues. V was clipped by 0 bases and J by 0 bases, with 10 bases between them. In nucleotides, the CDR3 is TGTGCCAGCAGCTTGGACAGGACAAGCTCTGGGGCCAACGTCCTGACTTTC. Its protein product is CASSLDRTSSGANVLTF.

The chain carries TRBV23-1 and TRBJ1-2; tentative D call: TRBD1 (5 bases). TRBV23-1 has ORF status, its function being uncertain. V was trimmed by 1 base and J by 5 bases, leaving 8 bases between them. This CDR3 spans 13 amino acids. The CDR3 loop reads CASSQWGVYGYTF. CDR3 bases: TGCGCCAGCAGTCAATGGGGGGTATATGGCTACACCTTC.

V usage is TRBV2 and J usage is TRBJ1-1, with D possibly being TRBD1 (5 bases). Looked up from germline, CDR1 is SNHLY and CDR2 is FYNNEI. V was cut by 4 bases and J by 7 bases, with 16 bases left in between. The CDR3 covers 14 residues. The CDR3 DNA sequence: TGTGCCAGCAGTGTCGGGCAGGGAGTAGGTGAAGCTTTCTTT. Protein sequence: CASSVGQGVGEAFF. The whole variable domain, filled in from reference TRBV2 and TRBJ1-1, reads EPEVTQTPSHQVTQMGQEVILRCVPISNHLYFYWYRQILGQKVEFLVSFYNNEISEKSEIFDDQFSVERPDGSNFTLKIRSTKLEDSAMYFCASSVGQGVGEAFFGQGTRLTVV.

The chain links TRBV19 to TRBJ2-1, with TRBD2 matching over 11 bases. Trimming at V came to 9 bases and at J to 10 bases, leaving 8 bases not matched to a gene. This CDR3 is 13 amino acids long. Per germline, CDR1 LNHDA and CDR2 SQIVND (reference sequence). As DNA, the CDR3 is TGTGCCAGCACGACTAGCGGGATAAACGAGCAGTTCTTC. Encoded protein: CASTTSGINEQFF.

The chain couples TRBV7-7 to TRBJ2-5, with 7 bases lining up with TRBD1. Germline CDR1 reads SSHAT; CDR2 reads FNYEAQ (reference sequence). The CDR3 totals 16 residues. V shed 5 bases and J 4 bases; nucleotides not matched to a gene: 13. DNA for the CDR3: TGTGCCAGCAGCACGCGCCCAGGGGGTGGACGAGAGACCCAGTACTTC. Amino acid sequence: CASSTRPGGGRETQYF.

The gene calls are TRBV5-1 and TRBJ2-1, with D tentatively TRBD2 (6 bases). The CDR3 totals 15 residues. The V end was cut by 4 bases, the J end by 4 bases, with 15 bases between. CDR1 SGHRS and CDR2 YFSETQ come from the germline V gene. The CDR3: CASSGGTLGYNEQFF. CDR3 coding DNA: TGCGCCAGCAGCGGCGGGACTCTCGGGTACAATGAGCAGTTCTTC.

Points on this clone: Other nucleotide sequences in the sample specify the same CDR3. The chain recombines TRBV7-9 with TRBJ2-7, with D possibly TRBD1 on 6 matching bases. V was shortened by 3 bases and J by 0 bases, with 9 bases between the two germline ends. This CDR3 comprises 14 residues. The germline V gene encodes CDR1 SEHNR and CDR2 FQNEAQ (reference sequence). The CDR3: CASSFTGNSYEQYF. In nucleotides, the CDR3 is TGTGCCAGCAGCTTCACAGGGAACTCCTACGAGCAGTACTTC.